These 12 T cell receptor beta chains share one sample of origin, sequenced in a study of control samples from healthy donors and cancer patients (dated by TCRdb to between 2020 and 2021). Library method: the immunoSEQ multiplex PCR assay. In its TCRdb copy, this immuneACCESS table keeps in-frame sequences only and misses some clones. Where compared with another copy, unresolved V genes explain less than half of these, and the others have no known cause. This sample comprises 95,000 to 150,000 clones, roughly 92% of them detected only once. 7.8% of the sample lies in the top ten. Sequencing input: blood. The origin of the receptors is a woman between 18 and 29 years old in good health.

The table lists this clone with a count of one. The chain joins TRBV12-2 to TRBJ1-4. TRBV12-2 represents a pseudogene. This CDR3 spans 16 amino acids. CDR3 bases: TGTGCAAGTCGCTTACAAGTGAGGGCAACTAATGAAAAACTGTTTTTT. It is translated as CASRLQVRATNEKLFF.

The V gene is TRBV10-2, the J gene TRBJ2-3; 10 bases are shared with TRBD2. After removal of 7 bases from V and 4 bases from J, the junction contained 11 bases not matched to a gene. Per germline, CDR1 WSHSY and CDR2 SAAADI. This CDR3 has 16 amino acids. The CDR3 DNA sequence: TGCGCCAGCACGGAGGGGACGGGACTAGCGTCAGATACGCAGTATTTT. Protein product: CASTEGTGLASDTQYF.

This chain links TRBV7-2 with TRBJ2-5, with D perhaps TRBD1 or TRBD2 (6 bases each). Trimming cost V 1 base and J 5 bases, with 20 bases left between them. Per the germline V gene, CDR1 is SGHTA and CDR2 is FQGNSA. This CDR3 spans 17 amino acids. CDR3 residues: CASSLVYTSPTGETQYF. The CDR3 coding sequence is TGTGCCAGCAGCTTAGTTTACACTAGCCCTACAGGGGAGACCCAGTACTTC.

This clone showed up many times. The chain recombines TRBV6-1 with TRBJ1-2; 7 bases align to TRBD1. Germline CDR1 reads MNHNS; CDR2 reads SASEGT. V lost 3 bases, J lost 4 bases, and 2 bases stayed unmatched. CDR3 length equals 13 residues. CDR3 region: CASSERTGYGYTF. CDR3 DNA sequence: TGTGCCAGCAGTGAGCGGACAGGCTATGGCTACACCTTC.

V usage is TRBV28 and J usage is TRBJ1-2; no firm D call. V was clipped by 11 bases and J by 4 bases, with 14 bases between them. Germline assignment: CDR1 MDHEN and CDR2 SYDVKM. This CDR3 spans 12 amino acids. In nucleotides, the CDR3 is TGTGCCTGCCAACAGACTGCCTATGGCTACACCTTC. It specifies CACQQTAYGYTF.

The chain couples TRBV29-1 to TRBJ1-2; weak D call: TRBD1 (6 bases). Germline-derived CDR1 and CDR2 are SQVTM and ANQGSEA. The V gene lost 6 bases and the J gene lost 5 bases, with 13 bases spanning the gap. This CDR3 has 12 amino acids. The CDR3 loop reads CSVVEGGYGYTF. The CDR3 nucleotides are TGCAGCGTCGTTGAAGGGGGGTATGGCTACACCTTC.

The chain joins TRBV7-2 to TRBJ1-3; TRBD1 agrees at 9 bases. There are 15 residues in the CDR3. Per the germline V gene, CDR1 is SGHTA and CDR2 is FQGNSA. J lost 3 bases, V lost 5 bases, and 5 bases had no gene match. CDR3 nucleotides: TGTGCCAGCAGCCTACAGGGGGCAAATGGAAACACCATATATTTT. Translating it yields CASSLQGANGNTIYF.

V and J are TRBV7-6 and TRBJ2-2; 8 bases are shared with TRBD1. There are 15 residues in the CDR3. Losses at the gene ends were 6 bases for V and 3 bases for J; bases not matched to a gene: 6. Germline CDR1 and CDR2: SGHVS and FNYEAQ. This chain's CDR3 is CASRGPGGYTGELFF. CDR3 DNA: TGTGCCAGCAGAGGTCCAGGGGGCTACACCGGGGAGCTGTTTTTT.

The rearrangement joins TRBV7-2 to TRBJ2-1; D unresolved. The CDR3 loop spans 11 amino acids. Trimming stripped 5 bases from V and 3 bases from J, with 2 bases between. Germline CDR1 is SGHTA and CDR2 is FQGNSA. CDR3 in amino acids: CASSNYNEQFF. CDR3 sequence (DNA): TGTGCCAGCAGCAACTACAATGAGCAGTTCTTC.

The gene calls are TRBV4-2 and TRBJ2-2, with TRBD2 matching over 7 bases. Germline-derived CDR1 and CDR2 are LGHNA and YNFKEQ. V was clipped by 1 base and J by 2 bases; unmatched bases: 4. The CDR3 spans 16 residues. The CDR3 DNA follows: TGTGCCAGCAGCCAAGGAGCGGGAACAAACACCGGGGAGCTGTTTTTT. Protein: CASSQGAGTNTGELFF.

This rearrangement joins TRBV15 to TRBJ1-4; possibly TRBD1 for D (6 bases). CDR3 length: 15 amino acids. Germline CDR1 is LNHNV and CDR2 is YYDKDF (reference sequence). Trimming cost V 3 bases and J 2 bases, with 10 bases left between them. Written as DNA, the CDR3 is TGTGCCACCAGCAGGACCCAGGGGACTAATGAAAAACTGTTTTTT. As protein: CATSRTQGTNEKLFF.

The chain combines TRBV19 with TRBJ1-2; D is unclear. V lost 9 bases, J lost 1 base, and 12 bases lay in between. CDR3 length equals 13 residues. Germline lookup yields CDR1 LNHDA and CDR2 SQIVND (reference sequence). As DNA, the CDR3 is TGTGCCAGCTCCTCTATAAATAACTATGGCTACACCTTC. Protein product: CASSSINNYGYTF. Drawing the rest from reference TRBV19 and TRBJ1-2, the complete variable domain is DGGITQSPKYLFRKEGQNVTLSCEQNLNHDAMYWYRQDPGQGLRLIYYSQIVNDFQKGDIAEGYSVSREKKESFPLTVTSAQKNPTAFYLCASSSINNYGYTFGSGTRLTVV.